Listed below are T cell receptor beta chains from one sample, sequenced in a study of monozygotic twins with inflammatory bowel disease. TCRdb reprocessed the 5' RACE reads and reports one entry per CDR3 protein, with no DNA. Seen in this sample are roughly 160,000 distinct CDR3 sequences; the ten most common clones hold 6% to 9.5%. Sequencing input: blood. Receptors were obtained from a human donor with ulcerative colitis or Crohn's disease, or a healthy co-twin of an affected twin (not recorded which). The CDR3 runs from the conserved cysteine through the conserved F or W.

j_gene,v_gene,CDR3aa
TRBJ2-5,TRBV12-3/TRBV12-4,CASCTGGLWETQYF
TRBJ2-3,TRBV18,CASSPEALAGTDTQYF
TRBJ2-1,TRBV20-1,CSASRGPLYNEQFF
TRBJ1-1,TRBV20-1,CSASGARMRGANTEAFF
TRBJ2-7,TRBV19,CASGQGFPYEQYF
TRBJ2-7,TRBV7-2,CASSLSGLGFYEQYF
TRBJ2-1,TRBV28,CASSSGSRAEQFF
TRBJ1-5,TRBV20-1,CSASRGQDQPQHF
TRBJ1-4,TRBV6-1,CASSPGQPFGKLFF
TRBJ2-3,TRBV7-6,CASSLLGGPAADTQYF
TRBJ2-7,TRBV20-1,CSARIPGRSSYEQYF
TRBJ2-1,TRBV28,CASSLWGAGNFGNEQFF
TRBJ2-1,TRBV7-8,CASTRSSYNEQFF
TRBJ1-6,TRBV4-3,CASSQGQRQGTDSPLHF
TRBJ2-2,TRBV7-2,CASSPGTSFGGELFF
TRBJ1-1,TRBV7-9,CASSLGSGGRAEAFF
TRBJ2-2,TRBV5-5,CASSLLPGLNTGELFF
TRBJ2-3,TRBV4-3,CASSQASLAGVADTQYF
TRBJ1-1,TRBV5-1,CASSADSVNTEAFF
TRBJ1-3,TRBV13,CASSLFKVTGNTIYF
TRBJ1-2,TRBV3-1,CASSLEGGQIYGYTF
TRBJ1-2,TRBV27,CASSSVGNYGYTF
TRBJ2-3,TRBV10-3,CAISVAGTSTDTQYF
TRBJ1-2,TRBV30,CAWSDGANYGYTF
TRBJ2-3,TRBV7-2,CASSLVGGTTDTQYF
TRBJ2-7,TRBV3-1,CASSQRRGTGSTEQYF
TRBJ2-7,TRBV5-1,CASSLGPGRGSSYEQYF
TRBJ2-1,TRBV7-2,CASSITGPSPNEQFF
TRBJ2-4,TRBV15,CATSRDKGLVDQYF
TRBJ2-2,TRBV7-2,CASSLEVLTGELFF
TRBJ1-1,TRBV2,CASVTKMNTEAFF
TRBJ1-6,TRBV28,CASSPPSGTGINSPLHF
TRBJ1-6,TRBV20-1,CSGIETGVSSYNSPLHF
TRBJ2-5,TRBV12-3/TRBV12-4,CASRRTGERETQYF
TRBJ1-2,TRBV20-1,CSAVTGVNYGYTF
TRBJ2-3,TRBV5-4,CASSTDIRKTDTQYF
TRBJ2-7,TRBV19,CASSMEAGGLYEQYF
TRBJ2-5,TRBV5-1,CASSLDRVETQYF
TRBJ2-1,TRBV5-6,CASSPKLFNEQFF
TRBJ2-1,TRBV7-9,CASSLSRVSSYNEQFF
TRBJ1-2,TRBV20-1,CSASPFRTVPYGYTF
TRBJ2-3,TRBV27,CASSQLAGGHTDTQYF